These 12 T cell receptor beta chains came from one sample sequenced in a study of technical replicates of blood from several donors. TCRdb keeps only in-frame clones here, not all; method: immunoSEQ multiplex PCR. The table shows 55,000 to 75,000 clones, with approximately 87% occurring only once. Source material: PBMCs. These TCRs come from a human donor in good health. Some clones in this sample may be carry-over from other donors' samples.

The chain has TRBV5-4 and TRBJ2-3; TRBD1 aligns across 7 bases. The junction had 12 bases not matched to a gene; V was cut back by 5 bases and J by 3 bases. The germline V gene encodes CDR1 SGHNT and CDR2 YYREEE (reference sequence). CDR3 length equals 16 residues. The CDR3 region has the DNA TGTGCCAGCAGTGGAACAGGGGACATGTTGACAGATACGCAGTATTTT. Its protein is CASSGTGDMLTDTQYF.

This clone was seen a single time. The genes are TRBV7-9 and TRBJ1-2; 7 bases fit TRBD1. V shed 6 bases, J shed 4 bases, and the junction held 11 bases outside the gene matches. Per the germline V gene, CDR1 is SEHNR and CDR2 is FQNEAQ (reference sequence). The length of the CDR3 is 15 residues. CDR3 coding DNA: TGTGCCAGCAGTAGATCCGGGACAGTCGGCTATGGCTACACCTTC. Translated, it gives CASSRSGTVGYGYTF.

The chain couples TRBV2 to TRBJ2-3; no clear D gene. V lost 3 bases and J lost 10, with 11 bases in between. CDR1 and CDR2 (germline): SNHLY, FYNNEI. The CDR3 runs to 12 residues. The CDR3 sequence is CASSDRGYAQYF. The CDR3 DNA reads as TGTGCCAGCAGTGACAGAGGATACGCGCAGTATTTT.

V usage is TRBV6-6 and J usage is TRBJ2-3; TRBD1 is a possible D gene (5 bases). The V end lost 5 bases, the J end lost 6 bases, and 9 bases lay between the germline ends. CDR1 MNHNY and CDR2 SVGAGI come from the germline V gene (reference sequence). CDR3 size: 12 residues. The CDR3 DNA sequence: TGTGCCAGCAGTCAGGGTCGGGATACGCAGTATTTT. Its protein is CASSQGRDTQYF.

The chain is built from TRBV2 and TRBJ2-6, with D uncertain. Germline CDR1 and CDR2: SNHLY and FYNNEI. The V gene lost 4 bases and the J gene lost 1 base, with 11 bases spanning the gap. The CDR3 is 16 residues long. CDR3 bases: TGTGCCAGCAGTGGGATGAAACTATCTGGGGCCAACGTCCTGACTTTC. Amino acids: CASSGMKLSGANVLTF.

The genes are TRBV4-2 and TRBJ2-7; 9 bases match TRBD1. The length of the CDR3 is 16 residues. The J segment lost 4 bases and the V segment lost 2 bases, leaving 9 bases of the junction unmatched. Germline lookup yields CDR1 LGHNA and CDR2 YNFKEQ. The CDR3 sequence is CASSQTAGTGKYEQYF. The CDR3 region has the DNA TGTGCCAGCAGCCAAACCGCCGGGACAGGGAAGTACGAGCAGTACTTC.

The rearrangement links TRBV7-9 to TRBJ1-2; D remains ambiguous. Germline V gene lookup returns CDR1 SEHNR and CDR2 FQNEAQ (reference sequence). V gave up 5 bases and J gave up 7 bases, with 11 bases separating them. CDR3 length equals 12 residues. CDR3 in DNA: TGTGCCAGCAGCCTAGAAGGAGTTGGCTACACCTTC. Translation: CASSLEGVGYTF.

The genes are TRBV4-3 and TRBJ2-1; 9 nucleotides agree with TRBD2. CDR1 LGHNA and CDR2 YSLEER come from the germline V gene. The CDR3 totals 16 residues. Trimming took 1 base from V and 9 from J; bases not matched to a gene: 10. The CDR3: CASSQGGSSGGLEQFF. CDR3 nucleotides: TGCGCCAGCAGCCAAGGGGGTAGTAGCGGGGGTCTTGAGCAGTTCTTC.

The chain uses TRBV2 and TRBJ2-7; 8 bases map to TRBD1. CDR1 SNHLY and CDR2 FYNNEI come from the germline V gene. Trimming at V came to 4 bases and at J to 0 bases, leaving 5 bases not matched to a gene. The CDR3 spans 15 residues. The CDR3 region has the DNA TGTGCCAGCAGTGGGGGACAGGTGAGCTCCTACGAGCAGTACTTC. Its translation: CASSGGQVSSYEQYF.

The V gene is TRBV5-8, the J gene TRBJ1-2; D perhaps matches TRBD1 (6 bases). CDR1 SGHTS and CDR2 YDEGEE come from the germline V gene. The germline V and J ends were trimmed by 4 bases and 2 bases, with 15 bases remaining between them. The CDR3 covers 15 residues. CDR3: CASSHYRDTNYGYTF. The CDR3 bases are TGTGCCAGCAGCCACTACAGGGATACAAACTATGGCTACACCTTC.

J is TRBJ2-7 and V is TRBV9, with 11 bases identical to TRBD2. The length of the CDR3 is 13 residues. V gave up 6 bases and J gave up 5 bases; unmatched junction bases: 4. The germline CDR1 and CDR2 sequences are SGDLS and YYNGEE. This chain's CDR3 is CASNSGLADEQYF. DNA of the CDR3: TGTGCCAGCAACTCGGGACTAGCGGACGAGCAGTACTTC.

The V and J genes are TRBV7-9 and TRBJ2-2, with 11 bases matching TRBD1. The germline gives CDR1 SEHNR, CDR2 FQNEAQ (reference sequence). The CDR3 runs 15 residues. The V gene end was trimmed by 3 bases and the J gene end by 6 bases; junction bases not matched to a gene: 3. DNA of the CDR3: TGTGCCAGCAGCTTGCAGGGACAGGGGGCCGGGGAGCTGTTTTTT. It yields the protein CASSLQGQGAGELFF.